This TCR beta chain is from a study of cytomegalovirus exposure and HLA in healthy donors (dated by TCRdb to 2015 to 2018). For the wider study: According to an earlier analysis of around 600 of the donors, 150 million to 200 million T cells yielded over 90 million unique TCR beta sequences and 276 Gb of sequence data. An early release covering roughly 600 HLA-typed donors comprised about 290 gigabases of sequencing data and approximately 85 million unique TCR sequences. Of the roughly 410 genotyped donors, 81% were placed in the genetic ancestry cluster associated with self-reported Caucasian donors. The study aimed to test whether cataloging public T cell receptors could reveal signatures of past pathogen exposure. Using immunosequencing, the study profiled T cell repertoires from 500 to 800 subjects and related those repertoires to cytomegalovirus serostatus. In addition to the first cohort of 666 subjects, a separate validation cohort of approximately 110 different subjects was used. To predict cytomegalovirus infection status, the study brought together high-throughput TCR immunosequencing, statistical association of individual TCRs with disease status, and machine learning. A later analysis re-analyzed previously published TCR beta repertoires from hundreds of donors and added high-resolution HLA genotyping to study TCR occurrence patterns. Rather than drawing on any new phenotypic data, the later analysis identified candidate immune exposures from TCR beta sequences and the way those sequences occurred across donors. In an earlier analysis of a few hundred of the donors, high-throughput TCR beta sequencing was used to judge whether each TCR beta V gene segment behaved as functional or pseudogenic. Alongside the repertoire data, information on donor age, sex, ethnicity and CMV serostatus was compiled. Genome-wide SNP genotypes for about 55% of the roughly 670 donors were used in a later genetic analysis, which treated that subset as a discovery cohort. Every discovery cohort repertoire had been produced on one sequencing platform. HLA typing covered class I and class II loci at four-digit resolution. Typing coverage differed by locus: A, B, C, DRB1 and DQB1 were typed in about 620-630 donors, DQA1 in 522, DPA1 in 600 to 610, and DPB1 in 472. Roughly five DR-DQ haplotypes were handled as single units for association and clustering, since linkage in the cohort was strong. Across approximately 420 genotyped donors of the cohort, an average of about 200,000 unique TCR beta nucleotide sequences per donor were sequenced, and roughly 17% of those sequences were non-productive. Broader findings and caveats from the paper: Several of the top co-occurrence clusters appeared to be linked to parvovirus B19, influenza, CMV and Epstein-Barr virus, according to a later analysis. The authors suggested that the approach could potentially be extended to other disease states and immunological phenotypes. A total of 150 or so TCR beta chains were listed by the study as associated with cytomegalovirus. Because HLA typing was unavailable for some donors at each locus, only the typed subset was used in association tests. In a later analysis, most CMV-associated TCR beta chains were found to appear HLA-restricted, with HLA associations seemingly driven largely by CMV exposure. While some public TCRs were present in many individuals, most TCR sequences turned up only very rarely across donors. When HLA alleles, especially DR and DQ, strongly co-occurred, TCR associations were difficult to assign to individual alleles. A later analysis found that HLA-associated TCR beta chains were more clonally expanded and had lower generation probabilities than equally common non-associated chains. The classifier was reported to diagnose cytomegalovirus status with high specificity and sensitivity in both the original and validation cohorts. Sequencing depth was assumed to be roughly uniform across donors in the presence/absence analyses, though that assumption may not hold. In an earlier analysis of 587 of the donors, most TCR beta V segments appeared in productive rearrangements about 87% or about 30% of the time, broadly matching IMGT annotations. According to a later genetic analysis, donors in an Asian-associated ancestry cluster had fewer N-insertions in productive TCRs than the approximately 630-donor mean. This cohort had only TCR beta chains sequenced, and the lack of alpha or paired-chain data limited which features could be detected. A group of highly shared sequence variants was considered likely to be a technical artifact of the sequencing pipeline. A few of the identified cytomegalovirus-associated TCR beta chains were confirmed in vitro to be specific for cytomegalovirus antigens. Some IMGT-functional V segments, including TRBV6-2 and TRBV6-3, could not be told apart with the 87-base-pair reads, so those segments were excluded. Because counts were too low, about 17 rarely observed V segments, including chromosome 9 orphons, were excluded from the earlier analysis of roughly 580 of the donors. For the cohort, immune exposure information was limited to CMV serostatus. A further reported finding was that TCR beta sequences accurately predicted the HLA-A and HLA-B alleles for most subjects in the first cohort. In a later analysis, the rate of TCR association differed among HLA loci, with DRB1 alleles having the most associated TCRs and HLA-C alleles having the fewest. Linkage disequilibrium might explain the correlated functional status among segregating V segments, but an unknown experimental factor could not be excluded. Specific HLA alleles were associated with more than 15,000 TCR beta sequences at a false discovery rate of 0.05 in a later analysis. An association between a missense DCLRE1C variant and V-gene and J-gene trimming of TCR beta chains was found in a later genetic analysis and replicated in an independent cohort.

On this clone itself: The antigen it binds to is not known. No base qualities exist here, and no much larger clone lies one base off it.

Taken from the germline V gene, the CDR1 and CDR2 loops are MRHNA and SNTAGT. From the cysteine up to the phenylalanine, the CDR3 has a length of 15 residues. The CDR3 DNA has 45 bases and is translated from base 1. Compared with germline, V lacks 6 bases and J lacks 0 bases; bases without a gene match: 2. Receptor amplification or capture employed the immunoSEQ multiplex PCR assay. The multiplex PCR relied on a mix of 60 forward primers for TCR Vbeta segments and 13 reverse primers for TCR Jbeta segments. Amplification of the CDR3 region of rearranged TCR beta genes was performed with a multiplex PCR assay on genomic DNA. Amplified TCR beta libraries were sequenced as 87-base-pair reads on the Illumina HiSeq System. Regarding the original processing steps: A later analysis counted around 72 million unique TCR beta chains across the roughly 700 repertoires, and around 9.9 million of these chains were shared by at least two donors. Raw reads were error-corrected and collapsed into unique sequences with a nearest-neighbor algorithm that merged closely related sequences to remove PCR and sequencing errors. V, D and J gene segments were assigned by aligning CDR3 sequences to IMGT reference sequences. For a sequence to be retained, at least a six-nucleotide match to both a V gene segment and a J gene segment was required. Rearrangements were called productive when the CDR3 lacked stop codons and stayed in frame with V and J; all others were non-productive. Following IMGT convention, CDR3 was defined as the stretch from the second conserved V-encoded cysteine up to the conserved J-encoded phenylalanine. Sequences without an unambiguous match to a single V gene segment were excluded from the earlier analysis of 450 to 650 of the donors. An earlier analysis of under 750 of the donors called V segments functional above 56.7% productive rearrangements and segregating when the between-donor standard deviation exceeded 5%. A statistical classification framework was built to diagnose cytomegalovirus status from the catalog of TCR beta chain sequences. In a later analysis, V and J genes were assigned by comparing TCR nucleotide sequences against IMGT/GENE-DB human TR gene sequences. Using the TCRdist pipeline, a later analysis assigned CDR3 sequences along with most-parsimonious VDJ recombination scenarios. In a later analysis, every TCR beta chain was defined by the combination of its CDR3 amino acid sequence and its V-gene family, and reads without a unique V-gene family were dropped. As a way to deal with suspected cross-contamination and a sequencing artifact, a later analysis dropped 500 to 700 nucleotide sequences that were highly shared and had low generation probability. A later analysis calculated a clonal expansion index for each public chain from normalized within-repertoire ranks of inferred template counts. In a later analysis, generation probabilities were computed with a VDJ recombination model fitted to out-of-frame rearrangements, and the resulting probabilities were checked against IGoR. In a later analysis, TCR-TCR, TCR-HLA and TCR-CMV co-occurrence was scored with hypergeometric tests, and a repertoire-size bias correction was applied to TCR pairs. A later analysis estimated false discovery rates by permuting HLA or CMV assignments 20 times. A later analysis grouped co-occurring TCRs with DBSCAN, adding TCRdist sequence similarity when clustering within HLA-allele-positive subsets. Co-occurrence clustering excluded repertoires with fewer than 30,000 or more than 120,000 public chains, plus five with anomalous nucleotide sharing. Drawn from immuneACCESS, this table holds only the in-frame rearrangements with V and J called that TCRdb kept. Clones are partly lost; checked studies trace under half to an unresolved V gene and leave the rest unexplained. V and J calls and clone size come straight from that table; D and trimming were deduced from the DNA. The table for this sample lists some 100,000 clones; roughly 79% of them were counted only once. The ten most abundant clones make up around 3.1% of the sample.

The cohort comprised 670 or so healthy bone marrow donors. At the time of sampling, every cohort member was nominally healthy, though immune exposures that went unrecorded were likely present. The donor tested CMV seropositive and was one of the 289 seropositive cohort members. Each donor provided a peripheral blood sample, and peripheral blood mononuclear cells were used for TCR beta sequencing. Genomic DNA extraction from the blood cell samples was performed with the Qiagen DNeasy Blood Extraction Kit. The origin of this receptor is a female donor in good health and CMV-seropositive. The V gene is TRBV6-4 and the J gene is TRBJ2-3, and TRBD2 aligns with 11 junction nucleotides. The sequenced material came from PBMCs. The CDR3 reads as follows: CASSPSGGSTDTQYF. The sequenced DNA is TGTGCCAGCAGCCCTAGCGGGGGGAGCACAGATACGCAGTATTTT.